This TCR beta chain was recovered during a study of tumor-infiltrating lymphocytes in localized non-small cell lung cancer. Overall study: Resected tumor was paired with non-adjacent uninvolved lung from the same patient. Findings of the study overall: Tumor T-cell fraction from TCR sequencing was not associated with recurrence-free survival (p = 0.61).

Points on this clone: The antigen is not known.

Sequencing used immunoSEQ multiplex PCR; TCRdb keeps in-frame clones, though not all of them. Of some 15,000 clones listed, 80% to 90% were seen once; the top ten hold around 2.6%. The receptor was isolated from a human donor with non-small cell lung cancer. Sequencing was done on a sample of lung tumor tissue.

The CDR3 spells CASSFGLSTDTQYF. CDR3 bases: TGTGCCAGCAGCTTCGGGCTCAGCACAGATACGCAGTATTTT. V gene TRBV7-9 combines with J gene TRBJ2-3; no definite D call. Germline-derived CDR1 and CDR2 are SEHNR and FQNEAQ (reference sequence). CDR3 length: 14 amino acids. The germline V and J ends were trimmed by 3 bases and 0 bases, with 7 bases remaining between them.